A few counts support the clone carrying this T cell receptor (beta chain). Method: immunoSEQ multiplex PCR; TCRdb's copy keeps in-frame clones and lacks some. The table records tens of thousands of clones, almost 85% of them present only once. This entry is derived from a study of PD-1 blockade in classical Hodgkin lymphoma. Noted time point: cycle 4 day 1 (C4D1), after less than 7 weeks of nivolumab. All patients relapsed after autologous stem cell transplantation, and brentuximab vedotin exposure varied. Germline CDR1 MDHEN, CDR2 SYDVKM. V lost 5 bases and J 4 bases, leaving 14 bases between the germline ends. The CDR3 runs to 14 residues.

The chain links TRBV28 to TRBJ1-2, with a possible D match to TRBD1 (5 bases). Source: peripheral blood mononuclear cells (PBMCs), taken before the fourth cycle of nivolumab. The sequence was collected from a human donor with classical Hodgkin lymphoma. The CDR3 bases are TGTGCCAGCAGTCCGAAGACAGTCCTCTATGGCTACACCTTC. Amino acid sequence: CASSPKTVLYGYTF.